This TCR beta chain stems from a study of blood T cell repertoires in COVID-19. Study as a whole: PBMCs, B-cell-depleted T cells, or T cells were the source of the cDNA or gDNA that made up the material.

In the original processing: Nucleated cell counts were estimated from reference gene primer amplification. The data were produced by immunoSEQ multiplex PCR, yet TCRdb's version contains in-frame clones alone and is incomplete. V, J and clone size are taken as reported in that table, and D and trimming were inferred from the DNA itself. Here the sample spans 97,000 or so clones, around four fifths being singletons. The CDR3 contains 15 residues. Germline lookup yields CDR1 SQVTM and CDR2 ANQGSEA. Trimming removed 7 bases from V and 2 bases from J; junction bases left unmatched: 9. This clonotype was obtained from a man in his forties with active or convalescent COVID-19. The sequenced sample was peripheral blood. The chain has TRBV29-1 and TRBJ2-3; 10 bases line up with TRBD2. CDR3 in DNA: TGCAGCGCTTACCGGACTAGCGGATTCACAGATACGCAGTATTTT. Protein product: CSAYRTSGFTDTQYF.